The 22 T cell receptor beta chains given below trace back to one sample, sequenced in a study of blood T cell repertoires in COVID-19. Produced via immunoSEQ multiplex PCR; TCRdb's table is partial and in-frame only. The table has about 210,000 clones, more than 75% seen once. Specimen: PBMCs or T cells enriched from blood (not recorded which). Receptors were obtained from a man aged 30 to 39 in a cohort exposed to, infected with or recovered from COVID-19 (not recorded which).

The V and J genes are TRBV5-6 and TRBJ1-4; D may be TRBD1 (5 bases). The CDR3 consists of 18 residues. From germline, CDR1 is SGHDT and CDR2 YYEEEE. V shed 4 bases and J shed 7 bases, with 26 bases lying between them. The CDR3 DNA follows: TGTGCCAGCAGCGGACGGACAAAGTATTCGCTCGAAGGTGAAAAACTGTTTTTT. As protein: CASSGRTKYSLEGEKLFF.

The CDR3 bases are TGCGCCAGCAGCTTGGGAGGGAACTATGGCTACACCTTC. The encoded protein is CASSLGGNYGYTF. The V call is TRBV5-1, the J call TRBJ1-2, with D unclear. This CDR3 comprises 13 residues. Trimming cost V 0 bases and J 2 bases, with 5 bases left between them. Per germline, CDR1 SGHRS and CDR2 YFSETQ.

The CDR3 bases are TGTGCCATCAGCGCAGGACAGGGCGCCTACAATGAGCAGTTCTTC. Translation gives CAISAGQGAYNEQFF. V and J are TRBV10-3 and TRBJ2-1; 8 bases fit TRBD1. V trimming: 6 bases; J trimming: 2 bases; junction bases outside the gene matches: 6. CDR3 size: 15 residues. Per the germline V gene, CDR1 is ENHRY and CDR2 is SYGVKD.

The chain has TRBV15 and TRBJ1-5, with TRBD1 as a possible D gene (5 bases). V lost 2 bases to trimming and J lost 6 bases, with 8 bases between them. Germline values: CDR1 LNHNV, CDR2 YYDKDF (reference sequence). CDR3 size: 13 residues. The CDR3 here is CATSRPQGQPQHF. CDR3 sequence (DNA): TGTGCCACCAGCAGACCTCAGGGTCAGCCCCAGCATTTT.

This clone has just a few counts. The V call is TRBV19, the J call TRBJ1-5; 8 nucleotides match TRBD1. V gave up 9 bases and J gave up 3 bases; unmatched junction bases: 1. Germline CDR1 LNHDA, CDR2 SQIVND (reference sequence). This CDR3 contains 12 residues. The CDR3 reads CASQGANQPQHF. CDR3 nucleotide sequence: TGTGCCAGCCAGGGGGCCAATCAGCCCCAGCATTTT.

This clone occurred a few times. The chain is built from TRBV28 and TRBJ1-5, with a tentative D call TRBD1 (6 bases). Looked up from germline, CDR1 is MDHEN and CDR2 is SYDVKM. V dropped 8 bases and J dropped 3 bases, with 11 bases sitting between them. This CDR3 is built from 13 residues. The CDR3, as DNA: TGTGCCAGCGGGGGCCAGGTCAATCAGCCCCAGCATTTT. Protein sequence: CASGGQVNQPQHF.

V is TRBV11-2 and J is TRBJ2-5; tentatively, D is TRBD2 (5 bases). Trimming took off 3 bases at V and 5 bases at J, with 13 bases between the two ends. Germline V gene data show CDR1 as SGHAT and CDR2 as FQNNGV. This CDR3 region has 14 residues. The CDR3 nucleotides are TGTGCCAGCAGCTTTCGGCGGGCGCGGGAGACCCAGTACTTC. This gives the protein CASSFRRARETQYF.

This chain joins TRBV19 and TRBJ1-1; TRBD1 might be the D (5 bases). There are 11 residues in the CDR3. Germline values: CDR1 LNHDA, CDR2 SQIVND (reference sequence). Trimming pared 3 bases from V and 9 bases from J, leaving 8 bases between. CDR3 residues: CASSIDRKAFF. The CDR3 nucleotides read TGTGCCAGTAGTATTGACAGAAAAGCTTTCTTT.

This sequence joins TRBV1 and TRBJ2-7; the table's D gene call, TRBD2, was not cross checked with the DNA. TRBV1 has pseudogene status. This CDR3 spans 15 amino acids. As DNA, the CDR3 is TGCACCAGCAGCCAACTCGGACTAGCGGAGCACGAGCAGTACTTC. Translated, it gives CTSSQLGLAEHEQYF.

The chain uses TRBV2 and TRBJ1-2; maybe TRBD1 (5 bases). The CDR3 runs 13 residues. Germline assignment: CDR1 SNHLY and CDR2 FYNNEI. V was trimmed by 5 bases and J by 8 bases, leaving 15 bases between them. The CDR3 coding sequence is TGTGCCAGCAGTCAACAGGCTAGTTGGGGCTACACCTTC. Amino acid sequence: CASSQQASWGYTF.

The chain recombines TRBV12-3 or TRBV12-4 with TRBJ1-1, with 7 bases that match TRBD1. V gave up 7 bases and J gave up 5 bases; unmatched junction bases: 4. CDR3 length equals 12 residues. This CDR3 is CASNTGVTEAFF. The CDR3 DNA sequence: TGTGCCAGCAATACAGGGGTGACTGAAGCTTTCTTT.

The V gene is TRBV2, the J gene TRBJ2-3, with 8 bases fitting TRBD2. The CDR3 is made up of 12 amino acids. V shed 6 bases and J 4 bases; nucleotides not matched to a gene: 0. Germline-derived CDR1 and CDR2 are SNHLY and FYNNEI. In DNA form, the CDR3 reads TGTGCCAGCAGGGGACTAGCAGATACGCAGTATTTT. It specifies CASRGLADTQYF.

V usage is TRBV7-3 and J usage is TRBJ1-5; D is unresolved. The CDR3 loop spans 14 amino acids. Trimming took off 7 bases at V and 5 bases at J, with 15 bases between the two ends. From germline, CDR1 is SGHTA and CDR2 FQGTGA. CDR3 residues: CASKPTGSDQPQHF. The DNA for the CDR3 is TGTGCCAGCAAACCAACGGGGTCGGATCAGCCCCAGCATTTT.

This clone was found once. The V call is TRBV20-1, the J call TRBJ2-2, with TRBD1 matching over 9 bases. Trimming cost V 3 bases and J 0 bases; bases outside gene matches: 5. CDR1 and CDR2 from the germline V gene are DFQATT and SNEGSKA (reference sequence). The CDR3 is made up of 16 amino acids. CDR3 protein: CSASRGTGPNTGELFF. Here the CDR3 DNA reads TGCAGTGCTAGTAGGGGGACAGGGCCGAACACCGGGGAGCTGTTTTTT.

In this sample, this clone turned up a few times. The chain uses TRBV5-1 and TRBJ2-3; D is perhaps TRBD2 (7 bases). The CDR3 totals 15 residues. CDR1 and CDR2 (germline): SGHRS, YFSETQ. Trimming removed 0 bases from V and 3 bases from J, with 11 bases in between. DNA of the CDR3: TGCGCCAGCAGCTTGGGAAGCGGGACAACAGATACGCAGTATTTT. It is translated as CASSLGSGTTDTQYF.

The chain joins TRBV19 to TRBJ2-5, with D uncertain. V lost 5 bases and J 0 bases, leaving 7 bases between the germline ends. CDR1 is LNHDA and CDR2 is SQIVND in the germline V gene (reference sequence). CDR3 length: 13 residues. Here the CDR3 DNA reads TGTGCCAGTAGTTGGCAGGACCAAGAGACCCAGTACTTC. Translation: CASSWQDQETQYF.

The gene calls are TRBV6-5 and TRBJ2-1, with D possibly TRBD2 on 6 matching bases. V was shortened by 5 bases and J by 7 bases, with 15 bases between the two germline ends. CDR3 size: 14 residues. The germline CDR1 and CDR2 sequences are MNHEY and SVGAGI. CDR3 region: CASSPALARNEQFF. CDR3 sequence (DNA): TGTGCCAGCAGTCCCGCCCTAGCGCGGAATGAGCAGTTCTTC.

CDR3 protein: CASSLTGGPWDEQYF. CDR3 bases: TGCGCCAGCAGCCTGACGGGAGGGCCATGGGACGAGCAGTACTTC. The chain links TRBV5-1 to TRBJ2-7, with 8 bases that match TRBD2. CDR3 size: 15 residues. Germline V gene data show CDR1 as SGHRS and CDR2 as YFSETQ. Trimming at V came to 4 bases and at J to 5 bases, leaving 11 bases not matched to a gene. Full variable domain (outside the CDR3, taken from reference TRBV5-1 and TRBJ2-7): KAGVTQTPRYLIKTRGQQVTLSCSPISGHRSVSWYQQTPGQGLQFLFEYFSETQRNKGNFPGRFSGRQFSNSRSEMNVSTLELGDSALYLCASSLTGGPWDEQYFGPGTRLTVT.

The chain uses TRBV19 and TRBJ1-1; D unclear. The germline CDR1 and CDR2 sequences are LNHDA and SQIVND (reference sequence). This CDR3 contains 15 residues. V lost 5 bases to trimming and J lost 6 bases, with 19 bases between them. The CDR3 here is CASSSQSSRQAEAFF. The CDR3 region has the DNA TGTGCCAGTAGTTCTCAAAGTTCTCGTCAGGCTGAAGCTTTCTTT.

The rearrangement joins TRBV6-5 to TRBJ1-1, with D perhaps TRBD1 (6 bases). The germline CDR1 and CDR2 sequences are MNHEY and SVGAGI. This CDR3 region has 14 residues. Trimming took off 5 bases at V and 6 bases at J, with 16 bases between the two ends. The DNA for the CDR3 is TGTGCCAGCAGTACTCCAGGGGTCTGGTCTGAAGCTTTCTTT. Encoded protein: CASSTPGVWSEAFF.

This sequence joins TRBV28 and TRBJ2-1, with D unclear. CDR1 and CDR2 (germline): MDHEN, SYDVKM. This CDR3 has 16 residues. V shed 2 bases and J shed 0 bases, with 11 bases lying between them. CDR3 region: CASSLMAESSYNEQFF. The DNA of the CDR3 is TGTGCCAGCAGTTTAATGGCGGAGAGCTCCTACAATGAGCAGTTCTTC.

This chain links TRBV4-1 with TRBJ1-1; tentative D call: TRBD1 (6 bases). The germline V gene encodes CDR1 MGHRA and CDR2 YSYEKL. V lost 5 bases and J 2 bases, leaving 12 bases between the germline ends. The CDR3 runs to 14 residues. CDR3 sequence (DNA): TGCGCCAGCAGCGAACAGGGTCCCAACACTGAAGCTTTCTTT. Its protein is CASSEQGPNTEAFF.